The T cell receptor (beta chain) described here comes from a study of cytomegalovirus exposure and HLA in healthy donors (dated by TCRdb to about 2017). Context from the whole study: An earlier analysis of some 600 of the donors reported about 280 Gb of sequence data and around 120 million unique TCR beta sequences obtained from around 170 million T cells. About 280 gigabases of sequencing data and approximately 92 million unique TCR sequences made up an early release that covered nearly 650 HLA-typed donors. Among the approximately 420 genotyped donors, under 90% belonged to the genetic ancestry cluster associated with self-reported Caucasian donors. The study was designed to test whether signatures of past pathogen exposure could be identified by cataloging public T cell receptors. The T cell repertoires of around 670 subjects were profiled by immunosequencing and related to cytomegalovirus serostatus. Besides the first cohort of some 670 subjects, a separate validation cohort made up of about 120 different subjects was used. The study combined high-throughput TCR immunosequencing, statistical association of individual TCRs with disease status, and machine learning to predict cytomegalovirus infection status. A later analysis re-analyzed previously published TCR beta repertoires from 660 or so donors and added high-resolution HLA genotyping to study TCR occurrence patterns. The later analysis used no new phenotypic data to find candidate immune exposures, relying instead on TCR beta sequences and their occurrence across donors. To decide whether each TCR beta V gene segment behaved as functional or pseudogenic, an earlier analysis of some 580 of the donors relied on high-throughput TCR beta sequencing. Donor age, sex, ethnicity and CMV serostatus were collected together with the repertoire data. Genome-wide SNP genotypes for about 60% of the roughly 670 donors were used in a later genetic analysis, which treated that subset as a discovery cohort. Every discovery cohort repertoire had been produced on one sequencing platform. Both class I and class II loci were covered by HLA typing, at four-digit resolution. Typing coverage differed by locus: A, B, C, DRB1 and DQB1 were typed in about 620-630 donors, DQA1 in roughly 510, DPA1 in 606, and DPB1 in approximately 450. Four or five DR-DQ haplotypes were handled as single units for association and clustering because linkage in the cohort was strong. On average, over 200,000 unique TCR beta nucleotide sequences were sequenced per donor among 350 to 400 genotyped donors of the cohort, with roughly 18% of those sequences being non-productive. General study outcomes and caveats: Linkage disequilibrium might explain the correlated functional status among segregating V segments, but an unknown experimental factor could not be ruled out. It was suggested by the authors that the approach could potentially be generalized to other disease states and immunological phenotypes. A cluster of highly shared sequence variants was judged likely to represent a technical artifact of the sequencing pipeline. According to a later analysis, parvovirus B19, influenza, CMV and Epstein-Barr virus appeared linked to several top co-occurrence clusters. Because the 87-base-pair reads could not distinguish some IMGT-functional V segments, including TRBV6-2 and TRBV6-3, those segments were excluded. In a later analysis, HLA-associated TCR beta chains showed more clonal expansion and lower generation probabilities than non-associated chains that were equally common. In a later genetic analysis, fewer N-insertions in productive TCRs were reported among donors in an Asian-associated ancestry cluster than the approximately 630-donor mean. A further reported finding was that TCR beta sequences accurately predicted the HLA-A and HLA-B alleles for most subjects in the first cohort. In a later analysis, TCR association rates were found to vary across HLA loci, with the most associated TCRs seen for DRB1 alleles and the fewest for HLA-C alleles. Most TCR sequences were observed very rarely across donors, whereas some public TCRs were present in many individuals. When HLA alleles, especially DR and DQ, strongly co-occurred, attributing TCR associations to individual alleles was difficult. The classifier was reported to diagnose cytomegalovirus status with high specificity and sensitivity in both the original and validation cohorts. Because some donors lacked HLA typing at each locus, the association tests relied only on the typed subset. In an earlier analysis of more than 450 of the donors, most TCR beta V segments were observed in productive rearrangements about 87% or about 30% of the time, broadly matching IMGT annotations. A total of 150 to 200 TCR beta chains were listed by the study as associated with cytomegalovirus. Three of the identified cytomegalovirus-associated TCR beta chains were confirmed in vitro to be specific for cytomegalovirus antigens. Presence/absence analyses assumed roughly uniform sequencing depth across donors, an assumption that may not hold. V-gene and J-gene trimming of TCR beta chains was associated with a missense DCLRE1C variant in a later genetic analysis, and the association was replicated in an independent cohort. According to a later analysis, most CMV-associated TCR beta chains appeared to be HLA-restricted, and the HLA associations seemed to be driven largely by CMV exposure. The earlier analysis of a few hundred of the donors excluded 15 to 20 rarely observed V segments, including chromosome 9 orphons, because counts were too low. In this cohort, only TCR beta chains were sequenced, and detectable features were limited by the absence of alpha or paired-chain data. Specific HLA alleles were associated with around 18,000 TCR beta sequences at a false discovery rate of 0.05 in a later analysis. For the cohort, immune exposure information was limited to CMV serostatus.

The cohort consisted of 650 to 700 healthy bone marrow donors. At the time of sampling, all cohort members were nominally healthy, though unrecorded immune exposures were likely present. The donor was CMV seronegative and belonged to the group of more than 300 seronegative cohort members. Each donor provided a peripheral blood sample, and peripheral blood mononuclear cells were used for TCR beta sequencing. Genomic DNA was extracted from the blood cell samples with the Qiagen DNeasy Blood Extraction Kit. With respect to this clone: Its antigen specificity is not known. The input lacks base qualities; no much larger clone sits a single base away.

Receptors were amplified or captured by the immunoSEQ multiplex PCR assay. For the multiplex PCR, a mixture combining 60 forward primers for TCR Vbeta segments and 13 reverse primers for TCR Jbeta segments was used. Amplification of the CDR3 region of rearranged TCR beta genes was performed with a multiplex PCR assay on genomic DNA. The amplified TCR beta libraries were sequenced on the Illumina HiSeq System as 87-base-pair reads. The source study handled its data this way. A later analysis counted approximately 74 million unique TCR beta chains across the 550 to 800 repertoires, and roughly 10 million of these chains were shared by at least two donors. Raw reads were error-corrected and collapsed into unique sequences by a nearest-neighbor algorithm in which closely related sequences were merged to remove PCR and sequencing errors. V, D and J gene segments were assigned by aligning CDR3 sequences to IMGT reference sequences. For a sequence to be retained, at least a six-nucleotide match to both a V gene segment and a J gene segment was required. A rearrangement counted as productive if the CDR3 had no stop codons and remained in frame with V and J, and every other rearrangement counted as non-productive. Following IMGT convention, CDR3 was defined as the stretch from the second conserved V-encoded cysteine to the conserved J-encoded phenylalanine. Sequences without an unambiguous match to a single V gene segment were excluded from the earlier analysis of 587 of the donors. In an earlier analysis of some 590 of the donors, a V segment was called functional when productive rearrangements were above 56.7%, and segregating when the standard deviation between donors exceeded 5%. A statistical classification framework was built for diagnosing cytomegalovirus status from the catalog of TCR beta chain sequences. V and J gene assignment, in a later analysis, came from comparing TCR nucleotide sequences with IMGT/GENE-DB human TR gene sequences. Using the TCRdist pipeline, a later analysis assigned CDR3 sequences along with most-parsimonious VDJ recombination scenarios. In a later analysis, each TCR beta chain was defined by its CDR3 amino acid sequence together with its V-gene family, and reads lacking a unique V-gene family were excluded. To address suspected cross-contamination and a sequencing artifact, a later analysis removed approximately 590 highly shared, low-generation-probability nucleotide sequences. In a later analysis, a clonal expansion index was calculated for each public chain from normalized within-repertoire ranks of inferred template counts. Generation probabilities in a later analysis came from a VDJ recombination model fitted to out-of-frame rearrangements, and those results were checked against IGoR. A later analysis scored TCR-TCR, TCR-HLA and TCR-CMV co-occurrence with hypergeometric tests, applying a repertoire-size bias correction to TCR pairs. In a later analysis, false discovery rates were estimated by permuting HLA or CMV assignments 20 times. A later analysis grouped co-occurring TCRs with DBSCAN, adding TCRdist sequence similarity when clustering within HLA-allele-positive subsets. Repertoires with fewer than 30,000 or more than 120,000 public chains were left out of co-occurrence clustering, as were about five repertoires with anomalous nucleotide sharing. TCRdb obtained this table from immuneACCESS and retained in-frame rearrangements with V and J assigned. These tables miss some clones; where compared with another copy, unresolved V genes account for less than half of the shortfall, and the remainder is unexplained. V, J and clone size reflect that table, while D and trimming were determined from the DNA. In all, the sample holds 200,000 to 250,000 clones, and 70% to 80% of those were seen once. The top ten clonotypes cover less than 4.5% of the sample.

From a lookup of the germline V gene, CDR1 and CDR2 are SGHRS and YFSETQ. Inclusive of the bounding cysteine and phenylalanine, the CDR3 is 15 residues long. Only CDR3 DNA remains: 45 bases, in frame from the first base. Trimming takes 7 bases from V and 1 base from J, and the germline ends sit 17 bases apart. The sequence joins TRBV5-1 to TRBJ1-1; TRBD1 is a possible D gene, resting on 5 matching bases. Sequences were obtained from PBMCs. The receptor comes from a male donor in good health and CMV-seronegative. The nucleotides are TGCGCCAGCTCCCCTTCCGGACAAGAGAACACTGAAGCTTTCTTT. It encodes CASSPSGQENTEAFF. The full variable domain, completed from the reference TRBV5-1 and TRBJ1-1 proteins outside the CDR3, reads KAGVTQTPRYLIKTRGQQVTLSCSPISGHRSVSWYQQTPGQGLQFLFEYFSETQRNKGNFPGRFSGRQFSNSRSEMNVSTLELGDSALYLCASSPSGQENTEAFFGQGTRLTVV.